What follows are 5 T cell receptor beta chains derived from one specimen sequenced in a study of T cells in localized non-small cell lung cancer. Here immunoSEQ multiplex PCR was the method, and the copy in TCRdb shows in-frame clones only, minus some. The repertoire includes approximately 7,000 clones, roughly 24% of them detected once, and roughly 3.9% sits in the top ten. The source was lung tumor tissue, collected before any cancer treatment. The source is a man aged 40-75 years with stage III squamous cell lung carcinoma.

The chain employs TRBV19 and TRBJ1-5; weak D call: TRBD1 (5 bases). Between the trimmed V and J ends, which lost 8 bases and 4 bases, there was a span of 12 bases. The CDR3 has 13 residues. Germline V gene sequence: CDR1 LNHDA, CDR2 SQIVND (reference sequence). CDR3 DNA: TGTGCCAGTGCCGGGACTGAGAATCAGCCCCAGCATTTT. As protein: CASAGTENQPQHF.

This clone has a handful of counts. The chain joins TRBV6-8 to TRBJ2-7; 7 bases are a match to TRBD2. The CDR3 is 15 residues long. CDR1 MNHGY and CDR2 SAAAGT come from the germline V gene. V was clipped by 4 bases and J by 2 bases; unmatched bases: 8. As DNA, the CDR3 is TGTGCCAGCAGTTCCCGCGGGAGAGGGGCCTACGAGCAGTACTTC. This translates into CASSSRGRGAYEQYF.

The chain has TRBV19 and TRBJ1-5; 7 nucleotides line up with TRBD1. The CDR3 spans 15 residues. Per the germline V gene, CDR1 is LNHDA and CDR2 is SQIVND (reference sequence). The V gene end was trimmed by 5 bases and the J gene end by 8 bases; junction bases not matched to a gene: 12. CDR3 protein: CASSAQTGAQEPQHF. Here the CDR3 DNA reads TGTGCCAGTAGTGCACAAACAGGGGCCCAAGAGCCCCAGCATTTT.

This clone came up a few times. The rearrangement joins TRBV6-8 to TRBJ2-5, with 10 bases that match TRBD2. The germline gives CDR1 MNHGY, CDR2 SAAAGT. This CDR3 has 14 residues. J gave up 5 bases and V 3 bases, and 3 bases lay outside the gene matches. CDR3: CASSYQAGGETQYF. The CDR3 DNA follows: TGTGCCAGCAGTTATCAAGCGGGAGGGGAGACCCAGTACTTC.

The sample holds a few counts of this clone. The chain joins TRBV6-8 to TRBJ1-6; the D gene is possibly TRBD1 (5 bases). The CDR3 runs 15 residues. Germline V gene data show CDR1 as MNHGY and CDR2 as SAAAGT. The V end lost 2 bases, the J end lost 7 bases, and 12 bases lay between the germline ends. The CDR3: CASSYGQGNNSPLHF. The CDR3 coding sequence is TGTGCCAGCAGTTACGGGCAGGGAAACAATTCACCCCTCCACTTT.